This TCR beta chain was sequenced in a study of low-dose radiotherapy and immunotherapy resistance in tumors. As for the study in general: Treatment of Cohort 1 consisted of 0.5 Gy per fraction every 2 weeks, adding up to 6.5 Gy.

This clonotype has a count of ten or more. Time point in this sample: after trial treatment. Treatment described: LDRT plus nivolumab, ipilimumab, low-dose cyclophosphamide and aspirin (RACIN trial). Germline V CDR1 and CDR2: SGHKS, YYEKEE (reference sequence). This CDR3 is built from 15 residues. Trimming left V 0 bases short and J 1 base short, with 10 bases between. Priming of first-strand cDNA relied on TRAV- and TRBV-specific primers (covering alpha and beta chains). The authors ran 15 to 20 PCR cycles to amplify TCRs with a constant-region primer and V-primer adapter. TCRdb fed the reads into MiXCR, producing one record per CDR3 protein. The profile covers some 100,000 distinct CDR3 sequences, with around 21% appearing a single time and about 4% taken by the ten largest.

This chain uses TRBV5-5 with TRBJ1-1; D gene uncertain. The material was PBMCs, obtained after low-dose radiotherapy plus immunotherapy. This clonotype originated in a male donor with prostate cancer. CDR3 protein: CASSLVVQTNTEAFF. The CDR3 DNA follows: TGTGCCAGCAGCTTGGTCGTTCAGACGAACACTGAAGCTTTCTTT.